Below, 5 T cell receptor beta chains from the same sample are listed, as sequenced in a study of identical twins. MiXCR was run by TCRdb on the 5' RACE reads, yielding one entry per CDR3 protein. This table has 400,000 to 500,000 distinct CDR3 sequences, around 18% appearing once. The sample was naive T cells sorted from blood. These receptors all stem from a man aged 45-65 years in good health.

V gene TRBV5-1 combines with J gene TRBJ1-5; TRBD1 aligns across 7 bases. The germline V gene has CDR1 SGHRS and CDR2 YFSETQ. The junction had 4 bases not matched to a gene; V was cut back by 4 bases and J by 3 bases. CDR3 size: 14 residues. As DNA, the CDR3 is TGCGCCAGCAGCGAGGGACAGCCCAATCAGCCCCAGCATTTT. Its protein product is CASSEGQPNQPQHF.

This clonotype was recorded a few times. V gene TRBV27 combines with J gene TRBJ1-6; tentatively, D is TRBD1 (6 bases). V lost 3 bases and J 9 bases, leaving 12 bases between the germline ends. Germline CDR1 MNHEY, CDR2 SMNVEV (reference sequence). The CDR3 covers 14 residues. In DNA, the CDR3 is TGTGCCAGCAGTTTGGGGGACATTGGTTCACCCCTCCACTTT. As protein: CASSLGDIGSPLHF.

At least ten counts were recorded for this clonotype. The CDR3 nucleotides read TGCAGTGCTAGAGATCTATCAGATACGCAGTATTTT. This translates into CSARDLSDTQYF. V is TRBV20-1 and J is TRBJ2-3; D not resolved. This CDR3 has 12 residues. From germline, CDR1 is DFQATT and CDR2 SNEGSKA (reference sequence). The V end was cut by 0 bases, the J end by 4 bases, with 5 bases between.

The DNA for the CDR3 is TGTGCCAGCAGTCCCGAGTCCGGGACAGGGACAACTAATGAAAAACTGTTTTTT. As protein: CASSPESGTGTTNEKLFF. The chain recombines TRBV27 with TRBJ1-4, with TRBD1 matching over 9 bases. The CDR3 extends over 18 amino acids. V lost 5 bases to trimming and J lost 0 bases; unmatched junction nucleotides: 10. Per the germline V gene, CDR1 is MNHEY and CDR2 is SMNVEV (reference sequence). The full variable domain, with the rest looked up from reference TRBV27 and TRBJ1-4, is EAQVTQNPRYLITVTGKKLTVTCSQNMNHEYMSWYRQDPGLGLRQIYYSMNVEVTDKGDVPEGYKVSRKEKRNFPLILESPSPNQTSLYFCASSPESGTGTTNEKLFFGSGTQLSVL.

This clonotype was seen a handful of times. The V call is TRBV5-1, the J call TRBJ2-2, with D perhaps assigned TRBD1 or TRBD2 (5 bases each). The germline gives CDR1 SGHRS, CDR2 YFSETQ. CDR3 size: 15 residues. V was cut by 4 bases and J by 0 bases, with 10 bases left in between. CDR3 in DNA: TGCGCCAGCAGCGTCGGGACCACGAACACCGGGGAGCTGTTTTTT. Translated, it gives CASSVGTTNTGELFF.